This TCR beta chain is from a study of blood T cell repertoires in COVID-19. Looking at the study overall: The United States, Italy and Spain were the sources of the acute and convalescent COVID-19 samples. PBMCs, B-cell-depleted T cells, or T cells were the source of the cDNA or gDNA that made up the material.

CDR3 length equals 14 residues. Germline assignment: CDR1 SGHRS and CDR2 YFSETQ. The V and J ends lost 1 base and 3 bases, in that order; junction bases with no gene match: 3. Per the original methods: Estimated nucleated cell counts came from reference gene primer amplification. Repertoires were generated with immunoSEQ multiplex PCR, while TCRdb's copy carries only in-frame clones and drops some. V, J and clone size derive from that table, while D and trimming were established from the DNA sequence. The table has 200,000 to 250,000 clones, about 85% seen once. What was sequenced was peripheral blood. This receptor was identified in a man aged 40-49 years with acute or convalescent COVID-19. The chain joins TRBV5-1 to TRBJ2-5, with 7 bases aligning to TRBD1. In nucleotides, the CDR3 is TGCGCCAGCAGCTTGAATACAGGGGAAGAGACCCAGTACTTC. It codes for CASSLNTGEETQYF. The variable domain in full, completed from reference TRBV5-1 and TRBJ2-5, reads KAGVTQTPRYLIKTRGQQVTLSCSPISGHRSVSWYQQTPGQGLQFLFEYFSETQRNKGNFPGRFSGRQFSNSRSEMNVSTLELGDSALYLCASSLNTGEETQYFGPGTRLLVL.